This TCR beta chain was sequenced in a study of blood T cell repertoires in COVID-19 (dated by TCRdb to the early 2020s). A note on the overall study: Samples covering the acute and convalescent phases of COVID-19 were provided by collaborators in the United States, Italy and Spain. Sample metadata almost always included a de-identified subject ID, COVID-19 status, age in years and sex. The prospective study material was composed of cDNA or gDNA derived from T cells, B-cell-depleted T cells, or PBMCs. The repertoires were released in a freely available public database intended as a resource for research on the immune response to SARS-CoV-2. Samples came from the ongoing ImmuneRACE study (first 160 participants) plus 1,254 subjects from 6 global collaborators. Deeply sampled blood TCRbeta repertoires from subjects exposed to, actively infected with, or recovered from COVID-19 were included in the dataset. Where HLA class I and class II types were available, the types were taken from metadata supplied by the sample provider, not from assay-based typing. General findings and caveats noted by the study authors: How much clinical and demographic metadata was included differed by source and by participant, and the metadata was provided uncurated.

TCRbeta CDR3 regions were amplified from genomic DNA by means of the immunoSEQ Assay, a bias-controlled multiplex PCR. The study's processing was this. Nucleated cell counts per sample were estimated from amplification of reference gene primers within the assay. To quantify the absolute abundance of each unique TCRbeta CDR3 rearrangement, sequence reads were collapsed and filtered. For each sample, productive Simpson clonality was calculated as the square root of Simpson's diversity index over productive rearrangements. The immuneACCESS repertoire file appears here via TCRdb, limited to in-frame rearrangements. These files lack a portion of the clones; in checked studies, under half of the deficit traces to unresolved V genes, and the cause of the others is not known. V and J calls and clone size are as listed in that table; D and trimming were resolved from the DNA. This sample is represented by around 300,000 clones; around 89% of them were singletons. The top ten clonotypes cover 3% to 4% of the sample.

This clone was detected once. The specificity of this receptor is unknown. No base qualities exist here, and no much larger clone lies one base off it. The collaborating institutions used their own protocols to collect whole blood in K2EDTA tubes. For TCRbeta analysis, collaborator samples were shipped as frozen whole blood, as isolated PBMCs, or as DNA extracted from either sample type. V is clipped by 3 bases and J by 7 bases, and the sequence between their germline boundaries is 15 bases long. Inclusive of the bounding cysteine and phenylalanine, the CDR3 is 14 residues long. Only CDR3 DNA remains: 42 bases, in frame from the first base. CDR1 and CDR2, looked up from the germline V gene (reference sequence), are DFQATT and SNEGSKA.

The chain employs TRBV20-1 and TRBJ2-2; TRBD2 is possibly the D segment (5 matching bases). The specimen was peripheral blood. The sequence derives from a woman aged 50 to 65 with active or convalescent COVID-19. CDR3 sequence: CSASGGLGNGELFF. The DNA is TGCAGTGCTAGTGGCGGGCTGGGGAACGGGGAGCTGTTTTTT.